These 21 T cell receptor beta chains were all obtained from the same sample, sequenced in a study of identical twins. TCRdb re-called the 5' RACE reads with MiXCR, one entry per CDR3 protein. Of roughly 690,000 distinct CDR3 sequences in the sample, approximately 22% were seen once. These data were also filed under a second study, of T cells expressing NK-cell markers.

Sequencing was performed on PBMCs. The receptors originated from a woman aged 18-29 years in good health.

This clonotype was seen at least ten times. The chain employs TRBV29-1 and TRBJ1-1; D perhaps matches TRBD1 (6 bases). The CDR3 runs to 13 residues. V was cut by 3 bases and J by 8 bases, with 16 bases left in between. The germline V gene encodes CDR1 SQVTM and CDR2 ANQGSEA. In DNA, the CDR3 is TGCAGCGTTGACCCAACAGGGCAAAGGGAAGCTTTCTTT. Protein sequence: CSVDPTGQREAFF.

The chain employs TRBV5-6 and TRBJ2-1; TRBD2 matches 11 bases. Germline V lookup: CDR1 SGHDT, CDR2 YYEEEE. V shed 4 bases, J shed 13 bases, and the junction held 13 bases outside the gene matches. The CDR3 is made up of 15 amino acids. DNA of the CDR3: TGTGCCAGCAGCCCTGGACTAGCGGGTACATTTCGCCAGTTCTTC. This encodes CASSPGLAGTFRQFF.

The CDR3 spells CASSYGQRSEQFF. The CDR3 nucleotides read TGTGCCAGCAGTTACGGGCAGAGGAGCGAGCAGTTCTTC. The chain combines TRBV6-5 with TRBJ2-1; D ambiguous. The CDR3 is 13 amino acids. CDR1 MNHEY and CDR2 SVGAGI come from the germline V gene. Trimming shortened V by 2 bases and J by 10 bases, and 12 bases separated the two germline ends.

This clonotype has only a few counts. The gene calls are TRBV6-1 and TRBJ2-7, with D maybe TRBD1 (6 bases). Germline lookup yields CDR1 MNHNS and CDR2 SASEGT. CDR3 length equals 13 residues. V lost 7 bases and J lost 5, with 15 bases in between. The DNA for the CDR3 is TGTGCCAGCATCAAGCCAGGGGCGGACGAGCAGTACTTC. It codes for CASIKPGADEQYF.

The chain carries TRBV25-1 and TRBJ2-2, with D possibly being TRBD2 (5 bases). CDR3 length: 15 residues. Germline CDR1 is MGHDK and CDR2 is SYGVNS. With 8 bases removed from V and 6 bases from J, the gap between germline ends came to 19 bases. CDR3 DNA sequence: TGTGCCAGCTCCTGGGGAGTCCGTCGATCCGGGGAGCTGTTTTTT. This sequence encodes CASSWGVRRSGELFF.

This chain joins TRBV7-9 and TRBJ1-1; a weak D match, TRBD1 (6 bases). The V gene lost 6 bases and the J gene lost 4 bases, with 21 bases spanning the gap. The CDR3 contains 16 residues. Germline V gene sequence: CDR1 SEHNR, CDR2 FQNEAQ (reference sequence). CDR3 in amino acids: CASSSQGGVGGTEAFF. The CDR3 DNA is TGTGCCAGCAGTTCACAGGGAGGAGTCGGTGGCACTGAAGCTTTCTTT.

The chain links TRBV12-5 to TRBJ2-1, with D hard to call. The CDR3 is 13 amino acids. CDR1 and CDR2 (germline): LGHNT, FRNRAP. Trimming took off 1 base at V and 4 bases at J, with 5 bases between the two ends. The CDR3 region has the DNA TGTGCTAGTGGTTTGGGAGTATACAATGAGCAGTTCTTC. Its translation is CASGLGVYNEQFF. The whole variable domain, remainder taken from reference TRBV12-5 and TRBJ2-1, is DARVTQTPRHKVTEMGQEVTMRCQPILGHNTVFWYRQTMMQGLELLAYFRNRAPLDDSGMPKDRFSAEMPDATLATLKIQPSEPRDSAVYFCASGLGVYNEQFFGPGTRLTVL.

This chain joins TRBV20-1 and TRBJ2-3; maybe TRBD1 (8 bases). Germline lookup yields CDR1 DFQATT and CDR2 SNEGSKA (reference sequence). The CDR3 sequence is 12 residues long. V dropped 6 bases and J dropped 8 bases, with 15 bases sitting between them. The CDR3 DNA sequence: TGCAGTGCCCCACAGGGGGGGCCTACGCAGTATTTT. Translating it yields CSAPQGGPTQYF.

CDR3: CASSFPAGINTGELFF. CDR3 in DNA: TGCGCCAGCAGCTTCCCAGCGGGGATTAACACCGGGGAGCTGTTTTTT. The V call is TRBV5-1, the J call TRBJ2-2, with 7 bases aligning to TRBD2. The J segment lost 2 bases and the V segment lost 2 bases, leaving 6 bases of the junction unmatched. The length of the CDR3 is 16 residues. CDR1 and CDR2 from the germline V gene are SGHRS and YFSETQ.

The sample holds a few counts of this clonotype. V usage is TRBV12-3 or TRBV12-4 and J usage is TRBJ2-3; 9 bases agree with TRBD2. V lost 1 base, J lost 6 bases, and 2 bases stayed unmatched. The CDR3 runs to 14 residues. The CDR3 here is CASSLVSGGDTQYF. The CDR3 nucleotides read TGTGCCAGCAGTTTAGTGAGCGGGGGGGATACGCAGTATTTT.

This clonotype showed up many times. The chain is built from TRBV5-5 and TRBJ2-1; no clear D. The CDR3 loop spans 14 amino acids. Trimming removed 3 bases from V and 7 bases from J, with 14 bases in between. CDR1 is SGHKS and CDR2 is YYEKEE in the germline V gene (reference sequence). DNA for the CDR3: TGTGCCAGCAGCTCGGCACTCCTCCCAAATGAGCAGTTCTTC. This encodes CASSSALLPNEQFF.

This clonotype was seen only a few times. The chain employs TRBV5-1 and TRBJ2-2, with 8 positions matching TRBD1. Germline V gene sequence: CDR1 SGHRS, CDR2 YFSETQ. There are 14 residues in the CDR3. V gave up 4 bases and J gave up 8 bases; unmatched junction bases: 7. CDR3 sequence (DNA): TGCGCCAGCAGCCCCGGACAGGGTGGTGGGGAGCTGTTTTTT. Its protein product is CASSPGQGGGELFF.

V is TRBV6-1 and J is TRBJ1-1; 7 bases align to TRBD1. The CDR3 is 13 residues long. The germline gives CDR1 MNHNS, CDR2 SASEGT. J gave up 5 bases and V 7 bases, and 7 bases lay outside the gene matches. CDR3 protein: CASKHRGGTEAFF. The CDR3 DNA reads as TGTGCCAGCAAACACAGGGGCGGGACTGAAGCTTTCTTT.

The genes are TRBV11-2 and TRBJ1-2; D is uncertain. Germline CDR1 is SGHAT and CDR2 is FQNNGV. V dropped 1 base and J dropped 3 bases, with 6 bases sitting between them. This CDR3 contains 13 residues. The CDR3 loop is CASSLGEDYGYTF. CDR3 coding DNA: TGTGCCAGCAGCTTAGGAGAGGACTATGGCTACACCTTC.

Only a few counts were recorded for this clonotype. This rearrangement joins TRBV20-1 to TRBJ2-1, with a weak D call TRBD2 (5 bases). The CDR3 is made up of 14 amino acids. CDR1 DFQATT and CDR2 SNEGSKA come from the germline V gene (reference sequence). Trimming left V 5 bases short and J 0 bases short, with 11 bases between. The CDR3 coding sequence is TGCAGTGCTGCAGACTACCTCTCCTACAATGAGCAGTTCTTC. Translated: CSAADYLSYNEQFF.

The CDR3 loop is CASRSIQGMNTEAFF. CDR3 nucleotides: TGCGCCAGCAGATCAATACAGGGAATGAACACTGAAGCTTTCTTT. The genes are TRBV5-1 and TRBJ1-1, with a possible D match to TRBD1 (6 bases). Trimming cost V 5 bases and J 0 bases, with 14 bases left between them. CDR1 SGHRS and CDR2 YFSETQ come from the germline V gene. This CDR3 comprises 15 residues.

This clonotype showed up many times. This sequence joins TRBV5-5 and TRBJ1-1; 7 bases fit TRBD1. The V and J ends lost 0 bases and 0 bases, in that order; junction bases with no gene match: 8. Germline CDR1 and CDR2: SGHKS and YYEKEE (reference sequence). The length of the CDR3 is 17 residues. The CDR3 DNA is TGTGCCAGCAGCTTGGCGACAGGGATAAGCGTGAACACTGAAGCTTTCTTT. This codes for CASSLATGISVNTEAFF.

The V and J genes are TRBV29-1 and TRBJ2-4; tentative D call: TRBD1 (7 bases). This CDR3 has 14 residues. V dropped 6 bases and J dropped 5 bases, with 17 bases sitting between them. Germline CDR1 reads SQVTM; CDR2 reads ANQGSEA. The CDR3 DNA reads TGCAGCGTCCAGGGGGGACGGTATCAAAACATTCAGTACTTC. Its translation: CSVQGGRYQNIQYF. Full variable domain (outside the CDR3, taken from reference TRBV29-1 and TRBJ2-4): SAVISQKPSRDICQRGTSLTIQCQVDSQVTMMFWYRQQPGQSLTLIATANQGSEATYESGFVIDKFPISRPNLTFSTLTVSNMSPEDSSIYLCSVQGGRYQNIQYFGAGTRLSVL.

This clonotype has more than one count but fewer than ten. This chain connects TRBV10-2 to TRBJ1-6; D not resolved. The CDR3 has 16 residues. V was cut by 0 bases and J by 10 bases, with 16 bases left in between. Germline CDR1 WSHSY, CDR2 SAAADI. This chain's CDR3 is CASSESWGTALSPLHF. The CDR3 DNA reads TGCGCCAGCAGTGAGTCATGGGGTACAGCCTTATCACCCCTCCACTTT.

V gene TRBV20-1 combines with J gene TRBJ1-1; D is ambiguous. Trimming left V 2 bases short and J 1 base short, with 5 bases between. This CDR3 is built from 12 residues. Germline V lookup: CDR1 DFQATT, CDR2 SNEGSKA (reference sequence). For the CDR3, the DNA is TGCAGTGCTAGACCGACGAACACTGAAGCTTTCTTT. Translation gives CSARPTNTEAFF.

The chain recombines TRBV6-5 with TRBJ2-5; 10 bases are shared with TRBD1. The CDR3 spans 15 residues. J lost 4 bases, V lost 2 bases, and 4 bases had no gene match. CDR1 is MNHEY and CDR2 is SVGAGI in the germline V gene. CDR3 amino acids: CASSYLTGGAETQYF. CDR3 coding DNA: TGTGCCAGCAGTTACCTGACAGGGGGCGCAGAGACCCAGTACTTC.